The present TCR beta chain was sequenced within a study of naive and memory T cell subsets. Study conclusions and caveats: Higher TCR numbers at tuberculin sites reflect T cell infiltration, per interpretation. Potentially, T cell activation and differentiation skew this RNA-based measurement.

Ligated cDNA underwent four rounds of PCR with nested alpha and beta constant region primers and SP2. Blood and skin TCR RNA was reverse transcribed with alpha and beta constant primers. Using its own MiXCR run on the UMI-ligation and nested PCR reads, TCRdb lists one record per CDR3 protein. The sample lists 20,000 to 25,000 distinct CDR3 sequences; about 6% were seen once. The treatment denotes: skin biopsy from PPD injection site in Mantoux-positive individual. An oligonucleotide containing a UMI was ligated to the 3' end of TCR cDNA. V was shortened by 7 bases and J by 7 bases, with 10 bases between the two germline ends. The CDR3 covers 10 residues. Germline-derived CDR1 and CDR2 are DFQATT and SNEGSKA (reference sequence). This clonotype was seen a few times. Antigen unknown.

Sequenced here: skin, sampled from a tuberculin skin test site. The chain combines TRBV20-1 with TRBJ1-1; no firm D call. The clonotype originates from an adult in good health. The CDR3 loop reads CSVLRVEAFF. DNA for the CDR3: TGCAGTGTCCTCCGGGTTGAAGCTTTCTTT.